This TCR beta chain appears in the sequencing data of a study of Graves' ophthalmopathy and Graves' hyperthyroidism. Notes on the study in general: Most thyroid clonotypes with frequency above 0.001 were detected in blood too.

RNA transcripts yielded amplified TCR beta CDR3 regions. Second-round multiplex PCR came after first-round RT-PCR with HTBI primers. TCRdb re-called the multiplex PCR reads through MiXCR, storing one row per CDR3 protein. This table has 500,000 to 700,000 distinct CDR3 sequences, about a fifth appearing once. As to this clonotype: Its antigen is unidentified.

Germline V gene data show CDR1 as DFQATT and CDR2 as SNEGSKA (reference sequence). Trimming cost V 4 bases and J 6 bases; bases outside gene matches: 9. This CDR3 spans 15 amino acids. The genes are TRBV20-1 and TRBJ1-2; 12 bases agree with TRBD1. Specimen: peripheral blood. The TCR originated in a woman between 18 and 29 years old with stable Graves' hyperthyroidism. Some clones in this sample may be carry-over from other donors' samples. The CDR3 reads CSATGTGQGANGYTF. The CDR3 bases are TGCAGTGCTACCGGCACGGGACAGGGGGCGAATGGCTACACCTTC.